The 28 T cell receptor beta chains reported below all come from one sample, sequenced in a study of shared clonotypes between healthy human individuals. Assay used: immunoSEQ multiplex PCR; TCRdb lists only in-frame clones, some missing. The sample includes some 1 million clones, under 80% of them seen just once. Sequenced sample: memory CD4+ T cells sorted from blood. Sample subset: CD45RA-negative fraction. These receptors originate from a man in his late teens or twenties in good health.

This sequence joins TRBV19 and TRBJ1-1; D not resolved. The CDR3 consists of 18 residues. V was trimmed by 5 bases and J by 0 bases, leaving 22 bases between them. In germline, CDR1 is LNHDA, CDR2 SQIVND (reference sequence). The CDR3: CASSPRLIVNRVNTEAFF. CDR3 in DNA: TGTGCCAGTAGTCCCCGACTAATAGTAAATAGGGTGAACACTGAAGCTTTCTTT. Full variable domain (missing parts from reference TRBV19 and TRBJ1-1): DGGITQSPKYLFRKEGQNVTLSCEQNLNHDAMYWYRQDPGQGLRLIYYSQIVNDFQKGDIAEGYSVSREKKESFPLTVTSAQKNPTAFYLCASSPRLIVNRVNTEAFFGQGTRLTVV.

The V gene is TRBV11-2, the J gene TRBJ2-5; 7 nucleotides line up with TRBD1. The CDR3 length is 14 residues. With V trimmed by 5 bases and J by 1 base, 4 bases remained unmatched. Germline CDR1 is SGHAT and CDR2 is FQNNGV. The chain's CDR3 is CASSPRQGQETQYF. CDR3 DNA sequence: TGTGCCAGCAGCCCAAGACAGGGCCAAGAGACCCAGTACTTC.

The rearrangement uses TRBV7-9 and TRBJ2-7, with no clear D. The CDR3 covers 16 residues. From germline, CDR1 is SEHNR and CDR2 FQNEAQ (reference sequence). Trimming left V 2 bases short and J 0 bases short, with 14 bases between. CDR3 DNA: TGTGCCAGCAGCTTATTGGAGATGAGTAGCTCCTACGAGCAGTACTTC. This translates into CASSLLEMSSSYEQYF.

V and J are TRBV19 and TRBJ2-2, with 7 nucleotides matching TRBD1. Per the germline V gene, CDR1 is LNHDA and CDR2 is SQIVND (reference sequence). The V segment lost 5 bases and the J segment 1 base; nucleotides outside the gene matches: 13. The CDR3 sequence is 18 residues long. In DNA, the CDR3 is TGTGCCAGTAGTCTCGAACTATCCCGACAGGGGAACACCGGGGAGCTGTTTTTT. Translating it yields CASSLELSRQGNTGELFF.

CDR3 DNA sequence: TGTGCCAGCAGCACGGGCCCAGGCAATGAGCAGTTCTTC. Its translation: CASSTGPGNEQFF. The chain joins TRBV9 to TRBJ2-1, with D uncertain. The V gene lost 4 bases and the J gene lost 6 bases, with 11 bases spanning the gap. Per germline, CDR1 SGDLS and CDR2 YYNGEE. The CDR3 is made up of 13 amino acids. The full variable domain, with the rest looked up from reference TRBV9 and TRBJ2-1, is DSGVTQTPKHLITATGQRVTLRCSPRSGDLSVYWYQQSLDQGLQFLIQYYNGEERAKGNILERFSAQQFPDLHSELNLSSLELGDSALYFCASSTGPGNEQFFGPGTRLTVL.

This clone has a single count. The chain joins TRBV5-4 to TRBJ2-2, with 9 bases lining up with TRBD1. Germline V gene sequence: CDR1 SGHNT, CDR2 YYREEE (reference sequence). The CDR3 length is 13 residues. Trimming cost V 4 bases and J 5 bases; bases outside gene matches: 0. The DNA of the CDR3 is TGTGCCAGCAGCGGGACAGGGACCGGGGAGCTGTTTTTT. This encodes CASSGTGTGELFF.

DNA of the CDR3: TGTGCCAGCAGTTTGGGTTCAGGGGGCTGGCAGCCCCAGCATTTT. Protein: CASSLGSGGWQPQHF. The chain links TRBV28 to TRBJ1-5; 8 bases are shared with TRBD1. The J segment lost 7 bases and the V segment lost 3 bases, leaving 8 bases of the junction unmatched. CDR1 and CDR2 (germline): MDHEN, SYDVKM. This CDR3 has 15 amino acids.

The chain links TRBV18 to TRBJ2-7; 8 positions match TRBD1. CDR3 size: 14 residues. Germline lookup yields CDR1 KGHSH and CDR2 LQKENI. Germline trimming cut 6 bases from V and 2 bases from J; bases unmatched to any gene: 6. CDR3 loop: CASSAQQGAYEQYF. CDR3 nucleotide sequence: TGTGCCAGCTCCGCCCAACAGGGGGCCTACGAGCAGTACTTC.

This clone has more than one count but fewer than ten. The J gene is TRBJ2-3, the V gene TRBV15, with 10 bases aligning to TRBD2. V shed 5 bases and J 5 bases; nucleotides not matched to a gene: 7. Per germline, CDR1 LNHNV and CDR2 YYDKDF (reference sequence). This CDR3 is 15 amino acids long. Here the CDR3 reads CATSRAAGGVDTQYF. The CDR3 bases are TGTGCCACCAGCCGTGCAGCGGGGGGGGTAGATACGCAGTATTTT.

Note on this clone: A junction boundary mismatches the germline segment, possibly from a read error. The same CDR3 also results from other DNA sequences found in this sample. The chain couples TRBV7-2 to TRBJ2-7; TRBD2 aligns across 11 bases. The CDR3 totals 15 residues. Germline assignment: CDR1 SGHTA and CDR2 FQGNSA. The CDR3 here is CASSLAGGPSYEQYF. Here the CDR3 DNA reads TGTGCCAGCAGTTTAGCGGGAGGGCCGTCCTACGAGCAGTACTTC.

To note about this clone: This likely traces to a read error, being one base from a far larger clone. The same CDR3 arises from other DNA sequences in this sample as well. This rearrangement joins TRBV6-6 to TRBJ2-2; D call uncertain. The CDR3 loop spans 11 amino acids. Per germline, CDR1 MNHNY and CDR2 SVGAGI (reference sequence). Trimming cost V 5 bases and J 6 bases, with 4 bases left between them. This CDR3 reads CASSPPGELFF. The CDR3 coding sequence is TGTGCCAGCAGTCCCCCCGGGGAGCTGTTTTTT.

The chain employs TRBV6-1 and TRBJ2-5, with TRBD1 matching over 9 bases. Losses at the gene ends were 4 bases for V and 2 bases for J; bases not matched to a gene: 8. The germline gives CDR1 MNHNS, CDR2 SASEGT. This CDR3 has 16 residues. CDR3 DNA sequence: TGTGCCAGCAGTGGGGGACAGGGAAGAGGGCAAGAGACCCAGTACTTC. It yields the protein CASSGGQGRGQETQYF.

The genes are TRBV27 and TRBJ2-3; 10 positions agree with TRBD2. The CDR3 length is 15 residues. CDR1 and CDR2 from the germline V gene are MNHEY and SMNVEV (reference sequence). V was pared by 7 bases and J by 8 bases, with 12 bases of the junction left unmatched. This CDR3 reads CASTPSGRGMGTQYF. The CDR3 DNA reads TGTGCCAGCACCCCTAGCGGGAGAGGGATGGGTACGCAGTATTTT.

The genes are TRBV28 and TRBJ2-7; no firm D call. CDR1 is MDHEN and CDR2 is SYDVKM in the germline V gene. V was trimmed by 6 bases and J by 2 bases, leaving 14 bases between them. The CDR3 runs 14 residues. CDR3 coding DNA: TGTGCCAGCAGAAATTATCAGGCGCCCTACGAGCAGTACTTC. Translation gives CASRNYQAPYEQYF. The whole variable domain, filled in from reference TRBV28 and TRBJ2-7, reads DVKVTQSSRYLVKRTGEKVFLECVQDMDHENMFWYRQDPGLGLRLIYFSYDVKMKEKGDIPEGYSVSREKKERFSLILESASTNQTSMYLCASRNYQAPYEQYFGPGTRLTVT.

J is TRBJ2-7 and V is TRBV4-1; no definite D call. V lost 0 bases and J 1 base, leaving 7 bases between the germline ends. In germline, CDR1 is MGHRA, CDR2 YSYEKL. This CDR3 region has 14 residues. CDR3 in DNA: TGCGCCAGCAGCCAAGATAGGGTTTCCTACGAGCAGTACTTC. Its protein product is CASSQDRVSYEQYF.

V usage is TRBV19 and J usage is TRBJ2-1; TRBD2 agrees at 7 bases. The V gene end was trimmed by 5 bases and the J gene end by 15 bases; junction bases not matched to a gene: 13. CDR3 length: 13 residues. Germline CDR1 is LNHDA and CDR2 is SQIVND (reference sequence). The CDR3 reads CASSPAGRVWLFF. The CDR3 nucleotides read TGTGCCAGTAGTCCAGCGGGGCGGGTATGGTTGTTCTTC.

The chain couples TRBV11-2 to TRBJ1-1; perhaps TRBD1 as D (6 bases). V was cut by 4 bases and J by 5 bases, with 17 bases left in between. CDR1 is SGHAT, CDR2 FQNNGV, per germline. The CDR3 is made up of 15 amino acids. CDR3 sequence reads: CASSSLRGTRTEAFF. CDR3 nucleotide sequence: TGTGCCAGCAGCTCTTTGAGGGGGACGAGGACTGAAGCTTTCTTT.

This sequence joins TRBV5-4 and TRBJ1-1; D gene unclear. V lost 4 bases and J lost 2, with 12 bases in between. The CDR3 loop spans 14 amino acids. The germline V gene has CDR1 SGHNT and CDR2 YYREEE (reference sequence). The CDR3 DNA reads TGTGCCAGCAGCCTGACCAGGAGTAACACTGAAGCTTTCTTT. Protein sequence: CASSLTRSNTEAFF.

In its sample, this clone was seen a few times. The chain links TRBV10-3 to TRBJ1-2; TRBD1 matches at 9 bases. This CDR3 has 14 amino acids. Trimming cost V 11 bases and J 8 bases; bases outside gene matches: 15. Germline V gives CDR1 ENHRY, CDR2 SYGVKD. The CDR3 DNA is TGTGCCGCGTCCCGGGACAGGGAAGTTGACGGCTACACCTTC. Its protein is CAASRDREVDGYTF.

This clone was detected ten times or more. The chain has TRBV25-1 and TRBJ1-2; TRBD1 might be the D (5 bases). The V gene lost 6 bases and the J gene lost 4 bases, with 12 bases spanning the gap. This CDR3 has 13 residues. Germline CDR1 is MGHDK and CDR2 is SYGVNS. The CDR3 is CASSEGTGYGYTF. The DNA for the CDR3 is TGTGCCAGCAGCGAGGGGACCGGCTATGGCTACACCTTC.

The chain joins TRBV6-1 to TRBJ1-2, with a weak D call TRBD1 (5 bases). From germline, CDR1 is MNHNS and CDR2 SASEGT. The CDR3 length is 14 residues. V gave up 0 bases and J gave up 8 bases, with 13 bases separating them. The DNA for the CDR3 is TGTGCCAGCAGTGAAGCTTTGTCAGGGCGCGGCTACACCTTC. Translating gives CASSEALSGRGYTF.

The chain combines TRBV7-9 with TRBJ1-5; tentatively, D is TRBD1 (5 bases). Germline loops: CDR1 SEHNR, CDR2 FQNEAQ (reference sequence). Trimming pared 4 bases from V and 0 bases from J, leaving 7 bases between. This CDR3 comprises 14 residues. CDR3 DNA sequence: TGTGCCAGCAGCTCCGACAGTAGCAATCAGCCCCAGCATTTT. It specifies CASSSDSSNQPQHF.

The chain joins TRBV27 to TRBJ2-5, with TRBD1 matching 7 bases. The CDR3 spans 15 residues. The V gene's germline CDR1 is MNHEY and CDR2 SMNVEV (reference sequence). Trimming at V came to 5 bases and at J to 5 bases, leaving 11 bases not matched to a gene. CDR3 residues: CASSLQKTGPETQYF. The CDR3 DNA is TGTGCCAGCAGTCTCCAAAAGACAGGGCCGGAGACCCAGTACTTC.

The V and J genes are TRBV5-1 and TRBJ2-1; 9 nucleotides agree with TRBD2. After removal of 4 bases from V and 8 bases from J, the junction contained 7 bases not matched to a gene. This CDR3 spans 14 amino acids. The germline V gene encodes CDR1 SGHRS and CDR2 YFSETQ. The CDR3 sequence is CASSSTSGGYEQFF. The CDR3, as DNA: TGCGCCAGCAGCAGTACCAGCGGGGGGTATGAGCAGTTCTTC.

This clone was detected a few times. The CDR3 is CASRATDTQYF. The CDR3 DNA reads as TGTGCCAGCAGGGCCACAGATACGCAGTATTTT. This sequence joins TRBV2 and TRBJ2-3; D gene uncertain. CDR3 size: 11 residues. Germline V lookup: CDR1 SNHLY, CDR2 FYNNEI. Trimming cost V 6 bases and J 2 bases, with 3 bases left between them.

J is TRBJ1-1 and V is TRBV5-4; D is undetermined. The length of the CDR3 is 15 residues. V was trimmed by 3 bases and J by 2 bases, leaving 14 bases between them. The germline CDR1 and CDR2 sequences are SGHNT and YYREEE (reference sequence). The CDR3 here is CASSSNGGINTEAFF. The DNA of the CDR3 is TGTGCCAGCAGCTCGAACGGCGGTATCAACACTGAAGCTTTCTTT.

This chain links TRBV5-1 with TRBJ1-1; maybe TRBD1 (6 bases). The germline V gene encodes CDR1 SGHRS and CDR2 YFSETQ. V dropped 2 bases and J dropped 0 bases, with 8 bases sitting between them. The length of the CDR3 is 14 residues. CDR3 protein: CASSFDRLNTEAFF. CDR3 nucleotide sequence: TGCGCCAGCAGCTTTGACAGGCTGAACACTGAAGCTTTCTTT.

The count of this clone is one. The rearrangement links TRBV18 to TRBJ1-3, with D possibly being TRBD1 (5 bases). The V end was cut by 6 bases, the J end by 8 bases, with 14 bases between. This CDR3 spans 13 amino acids. CDR1 and CDR2 from the germline V gene are KGHSH and LQKENI. This CDR3 reads CASSPVWGDTIYF. The CDR3 bases are TGTGCCAGCTCCCCGGTATGGGGGGACACCATATATTTT.